The 10 T cell receptor beta chains in this list originate from one sample, sequenced in a study of blood T cell repertoires in COVID-19 (dated by TCRdb to 2020 to 2021). The library relied on the immunoSEQ multiplex PCR assay. In its TCRdb copy, this immuneACCESS table keeps in-frame sequences only and misses some clones. Where compared with another copy, unresolved V genes explain less than half of these, and the others have no known cause. A total of under 200,000 clones appear in this sample, more than 85% of them only once. 7% to 8% of the sample is taken by the ten largest. The sequenced material came from PBMCs or T cells enriched from blood (not recorded which). The receptor set was obtained from a woman aged 45-59 years who had recovered from COVID-19.

The chain carries TRBV16 and TRBJ2-7; the D gene is possibly TRBD2 (5 bases). This CDR3 comprises 13 residues. Germline loops: CDR1 KGHSY, CDR2 FQNENV. V lost 0 bases and J lost 5, with 8 bases in between. CDR3 in amino acids: CASSQSVANEQYF. DNA of the CDR3: TGTGCCAGCAGCCAATCCGTAGCGAACGAGCAGTACTTC.

The genes are TRBV28 and TRBJ1-2; TRBD1 matches at 7 bases. Germline CDR1 MDHEN, CDR2 SYDVKM. The CDR3 totals 15 residues. Trimming cost V 6 bases and J 4 bases; bases outside gene matches: 11. The chain's CDR3 is CASSLEYRGTYGYTF. The CDR3 DNA reads TGTGCCAGCAGCCTCGAATACAGGGGAACCTATGGCTACACCTTC.

The chain is built from TRBV2 and TRBJ1-1, with unresolved D. Germline CDR1 and CDR2: SNHLY and FYNNEI. Between the trimmed V and J ends, which lost 7 bases and 10 bases, there was a span of 10 bases. The CDR3 is 10 amino acids. The CDR3 DNA reads as TGTGCCAGCAACAGTATGGGAGCTTTCTTT. Its translation: CASNSMGAFF. The full variable domain, its missing parts supplied by reference TRBV2 and TRBJ1-1, is EPEVTQTPSHQVTQMGQEVILRCVPISNHLYFYWYRQILGQKVEFLVSFYNNEISEKSEIFDDQFSVERPDGSNFTLKIRSTKLEDSAMYFCASNSMGAFFGQGTRLTVV.

The chain combines TRBV6-5 with TRBJ2-5; 8 bases agree with TRBD1. V shed 7 bases and J 2 bases; nucleotides not matched to a gene: 6. CDR1 is MNHEY and CDR2 is SVGAGI in the germline V gene. CDR3 size: 14 residues. The CDR3 DNA is TGTGCCAGCAAGGCAGGGGGCAAACAAGAGACCCAGTACTTC. Encoded protein: CASKAGGKQETQYF.

CDR3 protein: CASSVESGGAFLPGYTF. The CDR3 nucleotides read TGTGCCAGCAGCGTAGAGTCAGGGGGCGCCTTTCTCCCCGGCTACACCTTC. V is TRBV9 and J is TRBJ1-2; 8 bases align to TRBD1. The CDR3 is made up of 17 amino acids. J was trimmed by 8 bases and V by 0 bases; bases with no gene match: 15. Germline V gives CDR1 SGDLS, CDR2 YYNGEE.

J is TRBJ2-5 and V is TRBV19; D possibly corresponds to TRBD1 (6 bases). Trimming removed 4 bases from V and 3 bases from J, with 9 bases in between. CDR1 is LNHDA, CDR2 SQIVND, per germline (reference sequence). The CDR3 totals 13 residues. The CDR3 region is CASSTDREETQYF. As DNA, the CDR3 is TGTGCCAGTAGTACGGACAGAGAAGAGACCCAGTACTTC.

The chain has TRBV20-1 and TRBJ1-1; D remains unclear. This CDR3 spans 11 amino acids. From germline, CDR1 is DFQATT and CDR2 SNEGSKA (reference sequence). V lost 0 bases, J lost 6 bases, and 5 bases lay in between. The CDR3 region has the DNA TGCAGTGCTAGAGATCAGGCTGAAGCTTTCTTT. It encodes CSARDQAEAFF.

This chain uses TRBV4-1 with TRBJ2-1; D perhaps matches TRBD1 (5 bases). Germline V gene sequence: CDR1 MGHRA, CDR2 YSYEKL. This CDR3 contains 13 residues. The V gene lost 5 bases and the J gene lost 1 base, with 6 bases spanning the gap. CDR3: CASSKGSYNEQFF. As DNA, the CDR3 is TGCGCCAGCAGCAAGGGGTCCTACAATGAGCAGTTCTTC.

This clone was counted once. This chain joins TRBV28 and TRBJ1-1; tentative D call: TRBD1 (5 bases). Germline CDR1 and CDR2: MDHEN and SYDVKM. The CDR3 is made up of 16 amino acids. V lost 6 bases and J lost 5, with 22 bases in between. The CDR3 DNA sequence: TGTGCCAGCAGCCCGATAGGTAGGGGTGTTATGACTGAAGCTTTCTTT. Its protein is CASSPIGRGVMTEAFF. The full variable domain, with the rest looked up from reference TRBV28 and TRBJ1-1, is DVKVTQSSRYLVKRTGEKVFLECVQDMDHENMFWYRQDPGLGLRLIYFSYDVKMKEKGDIPEGYSVSREKKERFSLILESASTNQTSMYLCASSPIGRGVMTEAFFGQGTRLTVV.

The rearrangement joins TRBV30 to TRBJ1-1; D uncertain. The ends were cut back, 0 bases at V and 2 bases at J, with 7 bases in the middle. The V gene's germline CDR1 is GTSNPN and CDR2 SVGIG (reference sequence). This CDR3 has 13 residues. The CDR3 reads CAWSVVVNTEAFF. In nucleotides, the CDR3 is TGTGCCTGGAGTGTAGTAGTAAACACTGAAGCTTTCTTT. The whole variable domain, filled in from reference TRBV30 and TRBJ1-1, reads SQTIHQWPATLVQPVGSPLSLECTVEGTSNPNLYWYRQAAGRGLQLLFYSVGIGQISSEVPQNLSASRPQDRQFILSSKKLLLSDSGFYLCAWSVVVNTEAFFGQGTRLTVV.